A selection of T cell receptor beta chains follows, all from one sample in a study of T cell responses to AZD1222 COVID-19 vaccine. Clones were sequenced by immunoSEQ multiplex PCR, and TCRdb holds only the in-frame ones, with some missing. The table has under 110,000 clones, around 87% seen once. The specimen was peripheral blood, collected 28 days after the second AZD1222 dose. These receptors were taken from an adult who received the AZD1222 COVID-19 vaccine. Both conserved end residues are part of each CDR3. A D gene is named only where the DNA matches it firmly. Size tells how often a clone was seen (once, few, many) or the class of an expanded clone, and some rows leave it out.

j_call v_call d_call clone_size cdr3_aa cdr3_nt
TRBJ2-1 TRBV27 TRBD2 NA CASTTVRGGLNEQFF TGTGCCAGCACCACCGTGCGGGGGGGCCTTAATGAGCAGTTCTTC
TRBJ1-4 TRBV5-1 NA NA CASSLAGGPDEKLFF TGCGCCAGCAGCTTGGCCGGGGGTCCAGACGAAAAACTGTTTTTT
TRBJ2-5 TRBV4-2 TRBD2 NA CASSQQRGGGETQYF TGTGCCAGCAGCCAACAGCGGGGGGGCGGAGAGACCCAGTACTTC
TRBJ1-4 TRBV5-1 NA NA CASSLQSNEKLFF TGCGCCAGCAGCTTACAGAGTAACGAAAAACTGTTTTTT
TRBJ2-1 TRBV7-2 NA NA CASSLEAVSYNEQFF TGTGCCAGCAGCTTAGAGGCGGTCTCCTACAATGAGCAGTTCTTC
TRBJ2-5 TRBV30 NA NA CAWSQIGTWSTQYF TGTGCCTGGAGCCAAATCGGGACTTGGTCGACCCAGTACTTC
TRBJ1-1 TRBV4-1 TRBD1 few CASSQDNDRGYTEAFF TGCGCCAGCAGCCAAGACAATGACAGGGGATACACTGAAGCTTTCTTT
TRBJ2-1 TRBV19 NA NA CASSIPSRYNNEQFF TGTGCCAGTAGTATCCCTAGCCGATACAACAATGAGCAGTTCTTC
TRBJ1-3 TRBV18 NA NA CASSPSENTIYF TGTGCCAGCTCACCTTCTGAAAACACCATATATTTT
TRBJ2-7 TRBV3-1/TRBV3-2 NA NA CASSQRSSYEQYF TGTGCCAGCAGCCAAAGGTCCTCCTACGAGCAGTACTTC
TRBJ2-3 TRBV5-1 NA NA CASSYGVLPQQQYF TGCGCCAGCAGCTACGGGGTTCTGCCCCAACAGCAGTATTTT
TRBJ1-2 TRBV19 NA NA CASSPTGYGYTF TGTGCCAGTAGTCCGACGGGATATGGCTACACCTTC
TRBJ1-1 TRBV9 NA NA CASSVGAVMNTEAFF TGTGCCAGCAGCGTAGGGGCAGTCATGAACACTGAAGCTTTCTTT
TRBJ1-1 TRBV2 NA NA CASSELWAGTEAFF TGTGCCAGCAGTGAACTGTGGGCCGGCACTGAAGCTTTCTTT
TRBJ2-2 TRBV5-5 NA NA CASSRRWGGGELFF TGTGCCAGCAGCCGACGGTGGGGAGGCGGGGAGCTGTTTTTT
TRBJ2-7 TRBV19 NA NA CASSINGGHEQYF TGTGCCAGTAGTATAAATGGTGGCCACGAGCAGTACTTC
TRBJ2-5 TRBV28 TRBD2 NA CASKELAGGEETQYF TGTGCCAGCAAGGAACTAGCGGGAGGGGAAGAGACCCAGTACTTC
TRBJ2-3 TRBV5-1 NA NA CASSLEGWGAVTDTQYF TGCGCCAGCAGCTTGGAGGGTTGGGGCGCTGTAACAGATACGCAGTATTTT
TRBJ2-2 TRBV19 TRBD2 once CASRGSGYNTGELFF TGTGCCAGTAGGGGTAGCGGGTACAACACCGGGGAGCTGTTTTTT
TRBJ1-1 TRBV6-5 TRBD1 NA CASSYLPGTGGTEAFF TGTGCCAGCAGTTACCTCCCCGGGACAGGGGGCACTGAAGCTTTCTTT
TRBJ1-1 TRBV3-1/TRBV3-2 NA NA CASSPRGGDTEAFF TGTGCCAGCAGCCCCCGGGGAGGGGACACTGAAGCTTTCTTT
TRBJ2-7 TRBV5-6 NA NA CASSGPGPGEQYF TGTGCCAGCAGCGGTCCGGGACCGGGCGAGCAGTACTTC
TRBJ1-2 TRBV28 TRBD1 NA CASSFIRGNYGYTF TGTGCCAGCAGTTTTATCAGGGGGAACTATGGCTACACCTTC
TRBJ2-7 TRBV30 TRBD1 NA CAWGTVYEQYF TGTGCCTGGGGGACAGTCTACGAGCAGTACTTC
TRBJ2-1 TRBV11-2 NA NA CASSLNGIQYNEQFF TGTGCCAGCAGCTTAAACGGGATCCAATACAATGAGCAGTTCTTC
TRBJ2-6 TRBV19 NA NA CASSIAAGTGANVLTF TGTGCCAGTAGTATAGCGGCAGGGACTGGGGCCAACGTCCTGACTTTC
TRBJ1-1 TRBV5-1 NA NA CASSPGLFKPNTEAFF TGCGCCAGCAGCCCAGGACTCTTTAAGCCAAACACTGAAGCTTTCTTT
TRBJ2-3 TRBV6-2/TRBV6-3 TRBD1 few CASSDRVPDTQYF TGTGCCAGCAGCGACAGGGTGCCAGATACGCAGTATTTT
TRBJ2-5 TRBV5-6 TRBD2 NA CASNRLAGGLETQYF TGTGCCAGCAATCGGCTGGCGGGAGGGTTGGAGACCCAGTACTTC
TRBJ2-2 TRBV4-3 TRBD2 NA CASSQVSSGSTGELFF TGCGCCAGCAGCCAAGTTTCTAGCGGGAGTACCGGGGAGCTGTTTTTT
TRBJ2-6 TRBV28 NA NA CASSLYIRAGANVLTF TGTGCCAGCAGTTTATACATCAGGGCTGGGGCCAACGTCCTGACTTTC
TRBJ1-2 TRBV28 NA NA CAGDGGEAGYTF TGTGCTGGGGACGGGGGAGAGGCTGGCTACACCTTC
TRBJ2-3 TRBV20-1 NA NA CSASRGLHTDTQYF TGCAGTGCTAGTAGAGGACTACACACAGATACGCAGTATTTT
TRBJ1-5 TRBV2 NA NA CASLSEVNQPQHF TGTGCCAGCTTGTCTGAGGTGAATCAGCCCCAGCATTTT
TRBJ2-5 TRBV7-2 NA NA CASSLVGTGPGTQYF TGTGCCAGCAGCTTAGTCGGAACGGGACCAGGGACCCAGTACTTC
TRBJ2-7 TRBV9 TRBD2 NA CASSVAGLAYEQYF TGTGCCAGCAGCGTAGCGGGACTAGCCTACGAGCAGTACTTC
TRBJ1-2 TRBV27 TRBD1 NA CASSFRDRGRSNYGYTF TGTGCCAGCAGTTTCCGGGACAGGGGACGCTCTAACTATGGCTACACCTTC
TRBJ1-1 TRBV6-5 NA NA CASRTRGNTEAFF TGTGCCAGCAGAACCAGGGGAAACACTGAAGCTTTCTTT
TRBJ1-5 TRBV30 NA once CAWSAGSQQPQHF TGTGCCTGGAGCGCAGGGTCCCAGCAGCCCCAGCATTTT
TRBJ2-5 TRBV7-2 TRBD1 NA CASSPQGYQETQYF TGTGCCAGCAGCCCACAGGGGTACCAAGAGACCCAGTACTTC
TRBJ2-5 TRBV18 TRBD1 NA CASSTGTGETQYF TGTGCCAGCTCGACCGGGACAGGGGAGACCCAGTACTTC
TRBJ1-2 TRBV28 TRBD1 NA CASSFTGAPPPNYGYTF TGTGCCAGCAGTTTCACAGGGGCCCCCCCGCCTAACTATGGCTACACCTTC
TRBJ2-7 TRBV9 TRBD1 NA CASSVRQGVGYEQYF TGTGCCAGCAGCGTACGACAGGGTGTTGGTTACGAGCAGTACTTC
TRBJ1-3 TRBV12-3/TRBV12-4 TRBD1 NA CATDRGQGNTIYF TGTGCCACCGATAGGGGGCAGGGAAACACCATATATTTT
TRBJ1-6 TRBV27 NA few CASSLTADNSPLHF TGTGCCAGCAGTTTGACGGCCGATAATTCACCCCTCCACTTT
TRBJ1-5 TRBV4-1 NA many CASSQARNQPQHF TGCGCCAGCAGCCAAGCCCGAAATCAGCCCCAGCATTTT
TRBJ2-1 TRBV5-1 TRBD2 NA CASSWGTSVASSYNEQFF TGCGCCAGCAGCTGGGGGACTAGCGTAGCGAGCTCCTACAATGAGCAGTTCTTC
TRBJ2-3 TRBV7-2 NA NA CASSYRQDTDTQYF TGTGCCAGCAGCTACAGACAGGACACAGATACGCAGTATTTT
TRBJ1-1 TRBV19 NA NA CASSLVGVNTEAFF TGTGCCAGTAGTCTTGTGGGGGTAAACACTGAAGCTTTCTTT
TRBJ2-1 TRBV19 TRBD2 NA CASTLTSGTSYNEQFF TGTGCCAGTACATTAACTAGCGGGACCTCCTACAATGAGCAGTTCTTC
TRBJ1-1 TRBV18 TRBD1 NA CASSPRTGTGVGGTEAFF TGTGCCAGCTCACCTCGAACCGGGACAGGGGTGGGAGGAACTGAAGCTTTCTTT
TRBJ1-5 TRBV5-5 NA NA CASSPSGQTYSNQPQHF TGTGCCAGCAGCCCTTCGGGGCAGACCTATAGCAATCAGCCCCAGCATTTT
TRBJ1-1 TRBV5-1 NA NA CASNRVEGSSEAFF TGCGCCAGCAATCGCGTGGAGGGAAGTTCTGAAGCTTTCTTT
TRBJ2-1 TRBV7-9 TRBD2 NA CASSPAGGTYNEQFF TGTGCCAGCAGCCCAGCGGGGGGGACTTACAATGAGCAGTTCTTC
TRBJ2-1 TRBV19 TRBD2 NA CASSIGASGIYNEQFF TGTGCCAGTAGTATAGGGGCTAGCGGGATCTACAATGAGCAGTTCTTC
TRBJ1-6 TRBV27 NA NA CASSFSTGRGNSPLHF TGTGCCAGCAGTTTCTCCACGGGACGGGGTAATTCACCCCTCCACTTT
TRBJ1-5 TRBV6-1 NA NA CASSEAGGARSNQPQHF TGTGCCAGCAGTGAAGCTGGAGGGGCTAGGAGCAATCAGCCCCAGCATTTT
TRBJ2-7 TRBV3-1/TRBV3-2 NA NA CASSQAQGGPYEQYF TGTGCCAGCAGCCAAGCGCAGGGGGGACCCTACGAGCAGTACTTC
TRBJ2-5 TRBV2 NA NA CASTKEGGQETQYF TGTGCCAGCACCAAGGAAGGGGGGCAAGAGACCCAGTACTTC